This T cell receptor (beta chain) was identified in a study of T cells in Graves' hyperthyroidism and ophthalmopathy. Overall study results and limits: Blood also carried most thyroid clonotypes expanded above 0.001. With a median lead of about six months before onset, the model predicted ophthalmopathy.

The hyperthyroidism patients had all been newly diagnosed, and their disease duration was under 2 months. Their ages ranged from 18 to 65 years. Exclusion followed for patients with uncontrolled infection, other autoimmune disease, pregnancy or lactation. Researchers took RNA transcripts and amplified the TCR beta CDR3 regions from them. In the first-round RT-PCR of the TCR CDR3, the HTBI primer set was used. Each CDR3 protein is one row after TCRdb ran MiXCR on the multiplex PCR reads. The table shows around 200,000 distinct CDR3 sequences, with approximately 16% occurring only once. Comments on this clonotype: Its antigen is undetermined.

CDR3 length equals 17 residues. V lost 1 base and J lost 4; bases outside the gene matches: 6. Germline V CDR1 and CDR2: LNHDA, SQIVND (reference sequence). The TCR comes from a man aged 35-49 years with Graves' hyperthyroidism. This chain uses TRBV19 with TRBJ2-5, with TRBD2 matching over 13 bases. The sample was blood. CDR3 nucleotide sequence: TGTGCCAGTAGTATAGGGAAGGGACTAGCGGGGCGAGAGACCCAGTACTTC. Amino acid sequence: CASSIGKGLAGRETQYF.